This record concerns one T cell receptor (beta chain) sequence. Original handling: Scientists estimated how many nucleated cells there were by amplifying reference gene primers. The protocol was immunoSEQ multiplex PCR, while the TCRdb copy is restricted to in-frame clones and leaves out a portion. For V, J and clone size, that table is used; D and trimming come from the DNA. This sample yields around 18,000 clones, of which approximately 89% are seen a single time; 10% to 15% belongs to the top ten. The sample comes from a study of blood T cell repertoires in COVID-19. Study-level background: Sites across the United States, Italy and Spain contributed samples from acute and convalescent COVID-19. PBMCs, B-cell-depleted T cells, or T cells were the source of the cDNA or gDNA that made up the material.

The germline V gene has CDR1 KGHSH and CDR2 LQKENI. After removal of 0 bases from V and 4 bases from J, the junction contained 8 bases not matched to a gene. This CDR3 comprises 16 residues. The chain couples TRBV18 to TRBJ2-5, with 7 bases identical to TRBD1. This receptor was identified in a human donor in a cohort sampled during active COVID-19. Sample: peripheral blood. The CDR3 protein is CASSPPDRAGGETQYF. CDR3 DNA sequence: TGTGCCAGCTCACCACCCGACAGGGCTGGGGGAGAGACCCAGTACTTC. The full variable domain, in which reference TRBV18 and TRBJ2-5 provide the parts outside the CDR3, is NAGVMQNPRHLVRRRGQEARLRCSPMKGHSHVYWYRQLPEEGLKFMVYLQKENIIDESGMPKERFSAEFPKEGPSILRIQQVVRGDSAAYFCASSPPDRAGGETQYFGPGTRLLVL.